This is a list of T cell receptor beta chains from one sample in a study of metastatic and nonmetastatic thyroid tumors. TCRdb reassembled clones from the PCR reads with MiXCR. The table has some 28,000 clones, roughly 19% seen once; the top ten hold approximately 40%. Sequenced sample: blood. The receptors were gathered from a female donor with papillary thyroid cancer or a benign thyroid nodule (not recorded which). Some clones in this sample may be carry-over from other donors' samples. Both conserved end residues are part of each CDR3. Fields, in order: CDR3 protein, V gene, CDR3 length, J gene.

cdr3_aa: CASSTIAGGSYEQYF; v_call: TRBV27; cdr3_length: 15; j_call: TRBJ2-7
cdr3_aa: CASNPTGVNTGELFF; v_call: TRBV11-2; cdr3_length: 15; j_call: TRBJ2-2
cdr3_aa: CASGTAPREQYF; v_call: TRBV28; cdr3_length: 12; j_call: TRBJ2-7
cdr3_aa: CASSQDIFREGNQPQHF; v_call: TRBV3-1; cdr3_length: 17; j_call: TRBJ1-5
cdr3_aa: CSFEENYGYTF; v_call: TRBV20-1; cdr3_length: 11; j_call: TRBJ1-2
cdr3_aa: CASSTTGTVNSPLHF; v_call: TRBV6-1; cdr3_length: 15; j_call: TRBJ1-6
cdr3_aa: CASSLGAVYEQYF; v_call: TRBV7-2; cdr3_length: 13; j_call: TRBJ2-7
cdr3_aa: CASKRQGYNYGYTF; v_call: TRBV19; cdr3_length: 14; j_call: TRBJ1-2
cdr3_aa: CSANGEGDSGANVLTF; v_call: TRBV20-1; cdr3_length: 16; j_call: TRBJ2-6
cdr3_aa: CASSQSKQGDETQYF; v_call: TRBV16; cdr3_length: 15; j_call: TRBJ2-5
cdr3_aa: CASSGTGFVGGYTF; v_call: TRBV25-1; cdr3_length: 14; j_call: TRBJ1-2
cdr3_aa: CSARLAVYEQYF; v_call: TRBV20-1; cdr3_length: 12; j_call: TRBJ2-7
cdr3_aa: CASSVGVGSSGNTIYF; v_call: TRBV9; cdr3_length: 16; j_call: TRBJ1-3
cdr3_aa: CSARMDRHGEAFF; v_call: TRBV20-1; cdr3_length: 13; j_call: TRBJ1-1
cdr3_aa: CSATDKTVVAGNRYEQHF; v_call: TRBV20-1; cdr3_length: 18; j_call: TRBJ2-7
cdr3_aa: CSARNRQRLNTEAFF; v_call: TRBV20-1; cdr3_length: 15; j_call: TRBJ1-1
cdr3_aa: CASSEFRAGGPSEQYF; v_call: TRBV2; cdr3_length: 16; j_call: TRBJ2-7
cdr3_aa: CASSPKREGYEQYF; v_call: TRBV9; cdr3_length: 14; j_call: TRBJ2-7
cdr3_aa: CASSPVGWAYGYTF; v_call: TRBV7-9; cdr3_length: 14; j_call: TRBJ1-2
cdr3_aa: CASRLSGSSYEQFF; v_call: TRBV7-6; cdr3_length: 14; j_call: TRBJ2-1
cdr3_aa: CSARTGALRLSYEQYF; v_call: TRBV20-1; cdr3_length: 16; j_call: TRBJ2-7
cdr3_aa: CSASGLAGPVAQYF; v_call: TRBV20-1; cdr3_length: 14; j_call: TRBJ2-5
cdr3_aa: CASTLDETQYF; v_call: TRBV2; cdr3_length: 11; j_call: TRBJ2-5
cdr3_aa: CASSEEGLATLYF; v_call: TRBV10-1; cdr3_length: 13; j_call: TRBJ2-3
cdr3_aa: CASSPGVTSVTSYEQYF; v_call: TRBV11-2; cdr3_length: 17; j_call: TRBJ2-7
cdr3_aa: CASSSTGFGNSPLHF; v_call: TRBV5-1; cdr3_length: 15; j_call: TRBJ1-6
cdr3_aa: CASSYNARELFF; v_call: TRBV6-2/TRBV6-3; cdr3_length: 12; j_call: TRBJ2-2
cdr3_aa: CASSLIGFSEGETQYF; v_call: TRBV12-3/TRBV12-4; cdr3_length: 16; j_call: TRBJ2-5
cdr3_aa: CASSESRGAGNYNEQFF; v_call: TRBV10-1; cdr3_length: 17; j_call: TRBJ2-1
cdr3_aa: CATLTVTYEQYF; v_call: TRBV10-3; cdr3_length: 12; j_call: TRBJ2-7
cdr3_aa: CASRGQVANYGYTF; v_call: TRBV2; cdr3_length: 14; j_call: TRBJ1-2
cdr3_aa: CSGEGSGGMTDTQYF; v_call: TRBV20-1; cdr3_length: 15; j_call: TRBJ2-3
cdr3_aa: CSVGYSGLAKNIQYF; v_call: TRBV29-1; cdr3_length: 15; j_call: TRBJ2-4
cdr3_aa: CAISGTGNGNTIYF; v_call: TRBV10-3; cdr3_length: 14; j_call: TRBJ1-3
cdr3_aa: CASSYRGSDEKLFF; v_call: TRBV6-6; cdr3_length: 14; j_call: TRBJ1-4
cdr3_aa: CASSQVLAGRVPPRKTDTQYF; v_call: TRBV4-1; cdr3_length: 21; j_call: TRBJ2-3
cdr3_aa: CASSFFPDTQYF; v_call: TRBV12-3/TRBV12-4; cdr3_length: 12; j_call: TRBJ2-3
cdr3_aa: CASSDGTANTEAFF; v_call: TRBV7-2; cdr3_length: 14; j_call: TRBJ1-1
cdr3_aa: CASSLGQKYSNQTQHF; v_call: TRBV19; cdr3_length: 16; j_call: TRBJ1-5
cdr3_aa: CSVSEGDAYNEQFF; v_call: TRBV29-1; cdr3_length: 14; j_call: TRBJ2-1